Presented here are 25 T cell receptor beta chains from one specimen sequenced in a study of cytomegalovirus exposure and HLA in healthy donors. A multiplex PCR was run with 60 Vbeta primers and 13 Jbeta primers. Only in-frame clones appear in the TCRdb table, and some are missing; sequencing was by immunoSEQ multiplex PCR. The profile shows 100,000 to 150,000 clones, 80% of them singletons. Sequencing was performed on PBMCs. The source is a female donor in good health and CMV-seropositive.

The V call is TRBV6-6, the J call TRBJ2-5, with a tentative D call TRBD2 (5 bases). The CDR3 covers 13 residues. CDR1 and CDR2 from the germline V gene are MNHNY and SVGAGI (reference sequence). With 6 bases removed from V and 4 bases from J, the gap between germline ends came to 12 bases. CDR3 amino acids: CASSSTRGETQYF. CDR3 DNA: TGTGCCAGCAGCTCGACTCGGGGAGAGACCCAGTACTTC.

The rearrangement joins TRBV2 to TRBJ1-4, with TRBD1 identical over 8 bases. Germline CDR1 SNHLY, CDR2 FYNNEI. V lost 6 bases and J lost 8; bases outside the gene matches: 8. This CDR3 contains 14 residues. The CDR3 spells CASRKGQVTEKLFF. As DNA, the CDR3 is TGTGCCAGCAGGAAGGGACAGGTCACCGAAAAACTGTTTTTT.

The V gene is TRBV19, the J gene TRBJ1-6, with 9 bases matching TRBD1. Germline CDR1 is LNHDA and CDR2 is SQIVND (reference sequence). The CDR3 has 14 residues. V lost 9 bases and J lost 8; bases outside the gene matches: 8. CDR3 loop: CASRKQGADSPLHF. CDR3 in DNA: TGTGCCAGCCGTAAACAGGGGGCAGATTCACCCCTCCACTTT.

The V call is TRBV2, the J call TRBJ1-5; 9 bases are a match to TRBD1. The CDR3 has 15 residues. Per germline, CDR1 SNHLY and CDR2 FYNNEI. The J segment lost 3 bases and the V segment lost 8 bases, leaving 8 bases of the junction unmatched. Here the CDR3 reads CASGTTGGNNQPQHF. The CDR3 nucleotides read TGTGCCAGCGGTACTACAGGGGGCAACAATCAGCCCCAGCATTTT.

This rearrangement joins TRBV2 to TRBJ1-1; TRBD1 is a possible D gene (6 bases). This CDR3 is 15 amino acids long. Deletions cut 4 bases from V and 4 bases from J, with 16 bases between. Germline assignment: CDR1 SNHLY and CDR2 FYNNEI. Here the CDR3 reads CASSVSWGGVTEAFF. The CDR3 nucleotides are TGTGCCAGCAGTGTCAGTTGGGGGGGCGTCACTGAAGCTTTCTTT.

This clone was picked up one time. This chain links TRBV18 with TRBJ1-5; weak D call: TRBD1 (5 bases). The V gene lost 2 bases and the J gene lost 6 bases, with 11 bases spanning the gap. Germline CDR1 KGHSH, CDR2 LQKENI. The CDR3 consists of 14 residues. The CDR3 nucleotides read TGTGCCAGCTCACCAGGGGGGACGGGTCAGCCCCAGCATTTT. The encoded protein is CASSPGGTGQPQHF.

The genes are TRBV30 and TRBJ2-2; possibly TRBD1 for D (7 bases). The ends were cut back, 0 bases at V and 4 bases at J, with 9 bases in the middle. This CDR3 comprises 14 residues. Germline CDR1 reads GTSNPN; CDR2 reads SVGIG (reference sequence). The CDR3 DNA sequence: TGTGCCTGGAGTGTTCAGGGGGGCACCGGGGAGCTGTTTTTT. It translates to CAWSVQGGTGELFF.

V is TRBV11-2 and J is TRBJ2-7; no clear D. V lost 0 bases and J lost 3, with 12 bases in between. Germline CDR1 is SGHAT and CDR2 is FQNNGV. The CDR3 is 15 residues long. The CDR3 bases are TGTGCCAGCAGCTTAGAGGGTCAGGCCTACTACGAGCAGTACTTC. Translated, it gives CASSLEGQAYYEQYF.

Worth noting for this clone: Germline and junction disagree at one end, which may indicate a read error. The gene calls are TRBV12-5 and TRBJ2-7, with TRBD1 matching over 7 bases. CDR1 LGHNT and CDR2 FRNRAP come from the germline V gene. CDR3 length: 16 amino acids. As DNA, the CDR3 is TGTGCTAGTGGGTTGGTAGTGTCAGGGGGACCCTACGAGCAGTACTTC. It specifies CASGLVVSGGPYEQYF.

The V gene is TRBV28, the J gene TRBJ2-5; 15 nucleotides match TRBD2. Germline CDR1 reads MDHEN; CDR2 reads SYDVKM. V was clipped by 5 bases and J by 4 bases; unmatched bases: 11. The length of the CDR3 is 18 residues. The chain's CDR3 is CASSRTSGGAGLRETQYF. DNA for the CDR3: TGTGCCAGCAGTAGGACTAGCGGGGGGGCCGGGTTGCGAGAGACCCAGTACTTC.

This clone appeared a single time. This rearrangement joins TRBV30 to TRBJ1-1, with 7 bases identical to TRBD1. Germline lookup yields CDR1 GTSNPN and CDR2 SVGIG (reference sequence). CDR3 length: 15 residues. J gave up 0 bases and V 0 bases, and 4 bases lay outside the gene matches. CDR3 amino acids: CAWSVTGAVNTEAFF. CDR3 bases: TGTGCCTGGAGTGTTACAGGGGCTGTGAACACTGAAGCTTTCTTT.

The count of this clone is one. The chain links TRBV7-9 to TRBJ1-1, with unresolved D. V was trimmed by 7 bases and J by 3 bases, leaving 9 bases between them. The CDR3 sequence is 12 residues long. The germline CDR1 and CDR2 sequences are SEHNR and FQNEAQ (reference sequence). The CDR3: CASTPTDTEAFF. CDR3 coding DNA: TGTGCCAGCACTCCTACCGACACTGAAGCTTTCTTT.

The chain couples TRBV11-2 to TRBJ1-5, with D unclear. V was pared by 1 base and J by 4 bases, with 8 bases between. Germline CDR1 reads SGHAT; CDR2 reads FQNNGV. The CDR3 contains 14 residues. The CDR3 DNA reads as TGTGCCAGCAGCTTAGTGGGCTCAAATCAGCCCCAGCATTTT. As protein: CASSLVGSNQPQHF.

V usage is TRBV11-3 and J usage is TRBJ2-3; D remains ambiguous. Looked up from germline, CDR1 is SGHNT and CDR2 is YENEEA. Trimming took off 1 base at V and 1 base at J, with 12 bases between the two ends. The CDR3 runs 16 residues. CDR3 bases: TGTGCCAGCAGCTTAGGCCTAACTGTGGGCACAGATACGCAGTATTTT. Translating gives CASSLGLTVGTDTQYF.

J is TRBJ2-5 and V is TRBV2; possibly TRBD1 for D (5 bases). V was pared by 5 bases and J by 1 base, with 8 bases between. CDR1 is SNHLY, CDR2 FYNNEI, per germline. This CDR3 comprises 13 residues. CDR3 bases: TGTGCCAGCAGTAGCGACAGCCAAGAGACCCAGTACTTC. Translation gives CASSSDSQETQYF.

The chain links TRBV19 to TRBJ2-3, with 9 positions matching TRBD2. Trimming removed 7 bases from V and 6 bases from J; junction bases left unmatched: 11. Germline V gene data show CDR1 as LNHDA and CDR2 as SQIVND (reference sequence). This CDR3 contains 15 residues. The CDR3 here is CASNNGAGGSDTQYF. The CDR3 bases are TGTGCCAGTAACAATGGGGCGGGGGGGTCCGATACGCAGTATTTT.

This clone is a singleton in its sample. This rearrangement joins TRBV2 to TRBJ1-6; D possibly corresponds to TRBD1 (5 bases). CDR3 size: 15 residues. V was pared by 6 bases and J by 6 bases, with 15 bases between. Germline lookup yields CDR1 SNHLY and CDR2 FYNNEI. The CDR3 region is CASSRDQEGNSPLHF. The CDR3, as DNA: TGTGCCAGCAGCCGGGACCAGGAGGGTAATTCACCCCTCCACTTT.

V is TRBV5-4 and J is TRBJ1-4, with D maybe TRBD1 (5 bases). This CDR3 comprises 16 residues. Germline loops: CDR1 SGHNT, CDR2 YYREEE (reference sequence). V was pared by 0 bases and J by 7 bases, with 16 bases between. The CDR3 DNA follows: TGTGCCAGCAGCTTGGGAAAAGGGACTTTTAGTGAAAAACTGTTTTTT. Translating gives CASSLGKGTFSEKLFF.

The CDR3: CASSLGTSGVTDTQYF. The CDR3, as DNA: TGCGCCAGCAGCTTGGGGACATCGGGGGTGACAGATACGCAGTATTTT. The V and J genes are TRBV5-1 and TRBJ2-3, with a weak D call TRBD2 (6 bases). The V and J ends lost 0 bases and 3 bases respectively, with 14 bases between them. The CDR3 consists of 16 residues. Germline V gene sequence: CDR1 SGHRS, CDR2 YFSETQ.

The chain recombines TRBV7-9 with TRBJ2-2, with TRBD2 matching over 9 bases. Germline V gene data show CDR1 as SEHNR and CDR2 as FQNEAQ (reference sequence). This CDR3 region has 16 residues. J lost 7 bases, V lost 1 base, and 7 bases had no gene match. The CDR3 protein is CASSLVGGGADGELFF. The CDR3 bases are TGTGCCAGCAGCTTAGTTGGCGGGGGGGCCGACGGGGAGCTGTTTTTT.

The chain joins TRBV19 to TRBJ1-1, with 7 bases matching TRBD1. Germline assignment: CDR1 LNHDA and CDR2 SQIVND (reference sequence). Losses at the gene ends were 7 bases for V and 5 bases for J; bases not matched to a gene: 13. This CDR3 comprises 15 residues. The chain's CDR3 is CASTLWTGGQTEAFF. As DNA, the CDR3 is TGTGCCAGTACCCTCTGGACAGGCGGTCAAACTGAAGCTTTCTTT. Together with reference TRBV19 and TRBJ1-1, the CDR3 gives the full variable domain: DGGITQSPKYLFRKEGQNVTLSCEQNLNHDAMYWYRQDPGQGLRLIYYSQIVNDFQKGDIAEGYSVSREKKESFPLTVTSAQKNPTAFYLCASTLWTGGQTEAFFGQGTRLTVV.

This clone was detected only once. The V gene is TRBV18, the J gene TRBJ2-4; perhaps TRBD1 as D (6 bases). Trimming left V 3 bases short and J 2 bases short, with 20 bases between. Germline V gene data show CDR1 as KGHSH and CDR2 as LQKENI. This CDR3 has 18 amino acids. The CDR3 reads CASSPDRMGVGSKNIQYF. CDR3 sequence (DNA): TGTGCCAGCTCACCCGACAGGATGGGTGTAGGGTCCAAAAACATTCAGTACTTC.

This clone was seen once. The gene calls are TRBV9 and TRBJ1-2; tentative D call: TRBD1 (5 bases). V lost 0 bases to trimming and J lost 3 bases, with 12 bases between them. The CDR3 is 15 amino acids. From germline, CDR1 is SGDLS and CDR2 YYNGEE. CDR3 residues: CASSVAVGQDYGYTF. The CDR3 nucleotides read TGTGCCAGCAGCGTAGCTGTGGGGCAGGACTATGGCTACACCTTC.

The chain joins TRBV5-1 to TRBJ1-1, with TRBD1 matching 8 bases. The germline V gene has CDR1 SGHRS and CDR2 YFSETQ. The CDR3 is 14 amino acids. Trimming at V came to 4 bases and at J to 4 bases, leaving 6 bases not matched to a gene. CDR3 sequence: CASSGQGGGTEAFF. In DNA form, the CDR3 reads TGCGCCAGCAGCGGACAGGGCGGCGGCACTGAAGCTTTCTTT.

The chain uses TRBV10-1 and TRBJ1-1; D is perhaps TRBD1 (5 bases). Per germline, CDR1 WNHNN and CDR2 SYGVQD (reference sequence). There are 14 residues in the CDR3. V was shortened by 3 bases and J by 6 bases, with 14 bases between the two germline ends. Written as DNA, the CDR3 is TGCGCCAGCAGTGACAGGGCGAAGTACGCTGAAGCTTTCTTT. Translating it yields CASSDRAKYAEAFF.